A single T cell receptor beta chain is shown here with its context. The target of this receptor is not known. No per-base quality is available; no much larger clone lies one base away. The data derive from a study of vaccination effects on CD4 cells after COVID-19 (dated by TCRdb to between 2021 and 2024). With regard to the full study: In the ViraFEST assay, PBMC were stimulated with viral peptide pools, and TCR sequencing was then used to find antigen-specific CD4+ T cell clonotypes based on their expansion. A total of nine to ten COVID-19 convalescent patients and a handful of SARS-CoV-2-naive healthy vaccine recipients were included in the full study. In both COVID-19 convalescent patients and infection-naive vaccine recipients, the study compared SARS-CoV-2 spike-specific CD4+ TCR repertoires from before mRNA vaccination with those from after it. A few million PBMC per well were cultured in IMDM with about 5.1% human AB serum, 7.5 to 10 IU/ml IL-2 and gentamicin, plus 10 ug/ml peptides. Across the study, the median time from the second dose to post-vaccine sampling was 72 days (range 14 to 241). Cultures from other donors in the study were sequenced using the Oncomine TCR Beta short-read assay on an Illumina iSeq 100.

Overall study outcomes, separate from this receptor: Both infection-induced and vaccine-induced clones contracted markedly at late post-vaccination timepoints, which is consistent with waning T cell responses. Among healthy vaccine recipients, nearly all vaccine-induced clones were SARS-CoV-2 mono-reactive, and just 1 of 255 was cross-reactive with common cold coronaviruses. Limitations of the study were the small number of convalescent patients and the absence of early post-infection timepoints.

The germline V gene supplies CDR1 MNHEY and CDR2 SVGAGI. Its CDR3 holds 13 amino acids, cysteine through phenylalanine. Only the CDR3 portion is preserved as DNA: 39 bases, with reading frame beginning at the first base. Trimming leaves V shorter by 6 bases and J shorter by 4 bases, with the junction holding 6 bases beyond the gene matches. After approximately 11 days of culture, CD4+ T cells were isolated with the EasySep CD4+ T cell isolation kit. Participants received two doses of either the BNT162b2 or the mRNA-1273 mRNA SARS-CoV-2 vaccine. None of the healthy vaccine recipients had a prior SARS-CoV-2 infection, which was confirmed by nucleocapsid antibody tests that came back negative both before and after vaccination. On days 3 and 7, half of the culture medium was replaced with fresh IL-2-containing medium. Unless noted otherwise, every peptide stimulation condition was grown in triplicate wells. Using Ficoll-Paque Plus gradient centrifugation, PBMC were separated from whole blood and then either used fresh or cryopreserved at -140C. Genomic DNA was extracted from cultured CD4+ T cells with the QIAamp micro DNA kit.

The library was obtained by the immunoSEQ multiplex PCR assay. TCR beta CDR3 sequencing was performed on DNA from the cultured, isolated CD4+ T cells. As for how the authors treated the data: Non-productive TCR sequences were removed, reads were trimmed to the CDR3 region, and CDR3s of at least 7 amino acids were retained. The MANAFEST web app was used to identify antigen-specific clonotypes by comparing expansion in peptide wells with expansion in reference cultures. To count as positive, a clone had to show expansion at FDR<0.05 compared with the reference and with all other wells, an odds ratio above 5, and a frequency above 0.1% in two replicate wells. Clonotypes significantly expanded in SARS-CoV-2 spike wells and in at least one common cold coronavirus spike condition were defined as cross-reactive. Using the stringdist R package, CDR3 similarity was measured by Levenshtein distance, and unrooted trees were constructed with ape in R 3.6.1. What TCRdb holds here is the immuneACCESS table cut down to in-frame rearrangements. Part of the clones is not present; checked against another copy, under half of the missing clones reflect an unresolved V gene, and the others are unexplained. V and J calls and clone size are copied from that table; D and trimming were computed from the DNA. The sample has fewer than 75,000 clones on record, about four fifths of them singletons. Clones ranked in the top ten supply about 4.5% of the sample.

The chain joins TRBV6-5 to TRBJ2-7; a stretch of 7 junction bases matches TRBD1. Sequencing was performed on CD4+ T cells from PBMCs cultured without peptide, taken after COVID-19 vaccination. This clonotype was obtained from a human donor who received a COVID-19 vaccine. The CDR3 sequence is CASRRDSPYEQYF. The nucleotide sequence reads TGTGCCAGCAGGAGGGACAGCCCGTACGAGCAGTACTTC.